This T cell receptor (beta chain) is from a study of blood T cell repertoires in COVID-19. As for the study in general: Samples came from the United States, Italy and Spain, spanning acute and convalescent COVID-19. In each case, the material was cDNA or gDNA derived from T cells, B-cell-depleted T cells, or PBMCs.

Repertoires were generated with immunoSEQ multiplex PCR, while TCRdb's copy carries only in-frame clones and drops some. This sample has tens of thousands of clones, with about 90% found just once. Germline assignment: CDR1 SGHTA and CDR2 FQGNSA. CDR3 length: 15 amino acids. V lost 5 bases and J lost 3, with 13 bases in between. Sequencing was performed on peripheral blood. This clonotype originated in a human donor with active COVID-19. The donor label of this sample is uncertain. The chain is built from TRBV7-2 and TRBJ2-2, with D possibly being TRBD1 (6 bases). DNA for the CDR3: TGTGCCAGCAGCCCCCAGGGGTTTTACACCGGGGAGCTGTTTTTT. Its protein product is CASSPQGFYTGELFF.